Listed below are T cell receptor beta chains from one sample, sequenced in a study of vaccination effects on CD4 cells after COVID-19. Sequencing used immunoSEQ multiplex PCR; TCRdb keeps in-frame clones, though not all of them. The table lists tens of thousands of clones, 70% to 80% of them singletons. These receptors' targets are unknown. The source was CD4+ T cells from PBMCs cultured with HCoV-NL63 spike peptides, collected before COVID-19 vaccination. These receptors all stem from a human donor who received a COVID-19 vaccine. Each CDR3 is given with its conserved first and last residue. Each record gives: V gene, clone size, D gene, J gene, CDR3 length, CDR3 protein, CDR3 DNA. D genes are given only for firm matches. Only some rows state a clone size, as once, few, many or a class for expanded clones.

>TRBV29-1|once|.|TRBJ2-3|15
CSVERREVGTDTQYF
TGCAGCGTTGAGCGTCGAGAGGTCGGCACAGATACGCAGTATTTT
>TRBV3-1/TRBV3-2|.|.|TRBJ2-3|13
CASRLTGGDTQYF
TGTGCCAGCAGGCTCACCGGGGGAGATACGCAGTATTTT
>TRBV2|.|.|TRBJ2-3|13
CASNQGSTDTQYF
TGTGCCAGCAACCAGGGGAGCACAGATACGCAGTATTTT
>TRBV24-1|.|TRBD1|TRBJ2-5|15
CATSDSQGAGETQYF
TGTGCCACCAGTGATTCACAGGGGGCTGGGGAGACCCAGTACTTC
>TRBV9|.|.|TRBJ2-1|13
CASSVYAPTEQFF
TGTGCCAGCAGCGTTTATGCCCCCACGGAGCAGTTCTTC
>TRBV19|.|TRBD1|TRBJ1-5|16
CASSTGTAYSNQPQHF
TGTGCCAGTAGTACCGGGACAGCCTATTCCAATCAGCCCCAGCATTTT
>TRBV14|.|TRBD1|TRBJ1-4|15
CASRKRQGANEKLFF
TGTGCCAGCAGGAAGAGACAGGGGGCTAATGAAAAACTGTTTTTT
>TRBV3-1/TRBV3-2|.|.|TRBJ2-3|13
CASSPGSTDTQYF
TGTGCCAGCTCCCCCGGGAGCACAGATACGCAGTATTTT
>TRBV7-9|.|.|TRBJ1-1|15
CASSLDLRGFTEAFF
TGTGCCAGCAGCTTGGACCTGAGGGGATTCACTGAAGCTTTCTTT
>TRBV2|.|TRBD1|TRBJ1-4|16
CASSGQGIATNEKLFF
TGTGCCAGCAGTGGACAGGGTATTGCAACTAATGAAAAACTGTTTTTT
>TRBV18|.|.|TRBJ1-2|15
CASSPPISDHYGYTF
TGTGCCAGCTCACCACCCATTTCGGACCACTATGGCTACACCTTC
>TRBV30|.|.|TRBJ1-5|14
CAWSGTEFNQPQHF
TGTGCCTGGAGTGGGACGGAGTTCAATCAGCCCCAGCATTTT
>TRBV5-6|.|.|TRBJ2-2|13
CASSLQFTGELFF
TGTGCCAGCAGCTTGCAGTTCACCGGGGAGCTGTTTTTT
>TRBV5-1|.|TRBD2|TRBJ2-3|16
CASSPITGGITDTQYF
TGCGCCAGCAGCCCGATCACCGGGGGGATCACAGATACGCAGTATTTT
>TRBV19|.|.|TRBJ2-3|15
CASSDPQRTPDTQYF
TGTGCCAGTAGTGACCCTCAAAGGACGCCAGATACGCAGTATTTT
>TRBV3-1/TRBV3-2|few|.|TRBJ2-3|14
CASSYRDITNTQYF
TGTGCCAGCAGCTACCGGGACATAACAAATACGCAGTATTTT
>TRBV4-3|.|.|TRBJ1-1|17
CASSQGLMGPGNTEAFF
TGCGCCAGCAGCCAAGGGCTGATGGGGCCCGGGAACACTGAAGCTTTCTTT
>TRBV5-8|.|TRBD1|TRBJ1-1|14
CASSLGQRNTEAFF
TGTGCCAGCAGCCTGGGACAGAGGAACACTGAAGCTTTCTTT
>TRBV7-2|.|.|TRBJ1-2|15
CASSASRGANYGYTF
TGTGCCAGCAGCGCCTCCAGGGGCGCCAACTATGGCTACACCTTC
>TRBV30|.|.|TRBJ1-3|13
CAWSLDSGNTIYF
TGTGCCTGGAGCTTGGACTCTGGAAACACCATATATTTT